The 28 T cell receptor beta chains reported below all come from one sample, sequenced in a study of shared clonotypes between healthy human individuals. The protocol was immunoSEQ multiplex PCR, while the TCRdb copy is restricted to in-frame clones and leaves out a portion. The data contain more than 2 million clones, about 95% of them seen just once; the ten biggest clones take up 0.85% to 1.2%. CD8 cells regarded as naive lacked CD45RO, were positively chosen for CCR7, and omitted terminally differentiated effector memory CD45RA+ cells. Sequenced material: naive CD8+ T cells sorted from blood. The receptors shown here come from a young man in good health.

The chain recombines TRBV9 with TRBJ2-5, with 9 nucleotides matching TRBD2. CDR3 length: 15 residues. Germline lookup yields CDR1 SGDLS and CDR2 YYNGEE. The junction had 7 bases not matched to a gene; V was cut back by 4 bases and J by 3 bases. For the CDR3, the DNA is TGTGCCAGCAGCCCCGGGGGACTAGCAGAAGAGACCCAGTACTTC. This gives the protein CASSPGGLAEETQYF. Full variable domain (missing parts from reference TRBV9 and TRBJ2-5): DSGVTQTPKHLITATGQRVTLRCSPRSGDLSVYWYQQSLDQGLQFLIQYYNGEERAKGNILERFSAQQFPDLHSELNLSSLELGDSALYFCASSPGGLAEETQYFGPGTRLLVL.

The chain couples TRBV4-1 to TRBJ1-2; D is possibly TRBD1 (5 bases). Trimming stripped 2 bases from V and 5 bases from J, with 15 bases between. This CDR3 spans 15 amino acids. Germline V gene sequence: CDR1 MGHRA, CDR2 YSYEKL. CDR3 in DNA: TGCGCCAGCAGCCAACGGGGGAGCAAAGGGTATGGCTACACCTTC. It codes for CASSQRGSKGYGYTF.

This chain connects TRBV19 to TRBJ1-5; D is undetermined. Trimming took 7 bases from V and 5 from J, leaving 18 bases between them. Germline CDR1 reads LNHDA; CDR2 reads SQIVND (reference sequence). The CDR3 spans 15 residues. The CDR3 region is CASTASPFGYQPQHF. CDR3 coding DNA: TGTGCCAGTACCGCCTCCCCCTTCGGGTATCAGCCCCAGCATTTT.

The chain carries TRBV6-5 and TRBJ2-5; either TRBD1 or TRBD2 may supply D (5 bases each). The V end was cut by 2 bases, the J end by 5 bases, with 15 bases between. The CDR3 runs to 15 residues. The germline V gene has CDR1 MNHEY and CDR2 SVGAGI. CDR3 sequence reads: CASSYGGRVGETQYF. DNA for the CDR3: TGTGCCAGCAGTTACGGAGGCAGGGTTGGGGAGACCCAGTACTTC.

V is TRBV11-2 and J is TRBJ2-1, with 7 bases lining up with TRBD1. CDR3 length: 15 residues. The germline gives CDR1 SGHAT, CDR2 FQNNGV. The J segment lost 2 bases and the V segment lost 5 bases, leaving 6 bases of the junction unmatched. This CDR3 reads CASSDRQGAYNEQFF. The CDR3 nucleotides read TGTGCCAGCAGCGACCGACAGGGAGCCTACAATGAGCAGTTCTTC.

In this sample, this clone turned up once. Other DNA sequences within the sample encode an identical CDR3. The V and J genes are TRBV6-5 and TRBJ2-7; TRBD1 matches 11 bases. Trimming took 2 bases from V and 4 from J; bases not matched to a gene: 4. The CDR3 is 15 residues long. The V gene's germline CDR1 is MNHEY and CDR2 SVGAGI. Here the CDR3 reads CASSYGTGGSYEQYF. CDR3 nucleotide sequence: TGTGCCAGCAGTTACGGGACAGGGGGTTCATACGAGCAGTACTTC.

The rearrangement links TRBV6-5 to TRBJ2-3; 8 bases match TRBD2. The CDR3 is 13 amino acids. The trim removed 2 bases at V and 12 bases at J, leaving 7 bases unmatched. Germline CDR1 reads MNHEY; CDR2 reads SVGAGI. CDR3 amino acids: CASSYPNSGIQYF. The CDR3 DNA is TGTGCCAGCAGTTACCCTAATAGCGGGATTCAGTATTTT.

V usage is TRBV6-5 and J usage is TRBJ2-2; a possible D gene is TRBD2 (5 bases). The CDR3 is 15 residues long. V was clipped by 5 bases and J by 5 bases, with 15 bases between them. The germline V gene has CDR1 MNHEY and CDR2 SVGAGI. CDR3 nucleotide sequence: TGTGCCAGCAGTACTCTTCTCCGGGATACCGGGGAGCTGTTTTTT. This translates into CASSTLLRDTGELFF.

V is TRBV28 and J is TRBJ1-6, with D unclear. In germline, CDR1 is MDHEN, CDR2 SYDVKM. The CDR3 length is 14 residues. V was cut by 8 bases and J by 0 bases, with 8 bases left in between. CDR3 DNA sequence: TGTGCCAGCGGGATGAGCTCCTATAATTCACCCCTCCACTTT. Protein: CASGMSSYNSPLHF.

The chain recombines TRBV5-1 with TRBJ2-5; D may be TRBD1 (6 bases). The V end was cut by 5 bases, the J end by 9 bases, with 23 bases between. Germline loops: CDR1 SGHRS, CDR2 YFSETQ. The CDR3 runs to 15 residues. The CDR3 DNA reads as TGCGCCAGCAGTCCAAAGGCAGGGGTGGTGGAGCCCCAGTACTTC. Amino acids: CASSPKAGVVEPQYF.

Remarks on this clone: Within the sample, other DNA sequences also encode this same CDR3. The V and J genes are TRBV6-1 and TRBJ2-7; D is possibly TRBD2 (6 bases). The V gene lost 4 bases and the J gene lost 3 bases, with 10 bases spanning the gap. The CDR3 spans 13 residues. CDR1 MNHNS and CDR2 SASEGT come from the germline V gene. CDR3: CASSGGLSYEQYF. DNA of the CDR3: TGTGCCAGCAGTGGGGGACTCAGCTACGAGCAGTACTTC.

The chain links TRBV7-9 to TRBJ2-1; 7 nucleotides agree with TRBD2. The CDR3 consists of 14 residues. CDR1 and CDR2 from the germline V gene are SEHNR and FQNEAQ (reference sequence). The J segment lost 6 bases and the V segment lost 7 bases, leaving 9 bases of the junction unmatched. CDR3 loop: CASIKRGGSNEQFF. In DNA form, the CDR3 reads TGTGCCAGCATCAAGCGGGGCGGGAGCAATGAGCAGTTCTTC.

The chain is built from TRBV27 and TRBJ1-2; no clear D gene. Trimming took off 8 bases at V and 5 bases at J, with 9 bases between the two ends. The CDR3 covers 11 residues. Germline CDR1 reads MNHEY; CDR2 reads SMNVEV (reference sequence). CDR3 nucleotide sequence: TGTGCCAGCCGGACTGCATATGGCTACACCTTC. Encoded protein: CASRTAYGYTF.

The rearrangement links TRBV28 to TRBJ2-7; 9 nucleotides align to TRBD2. J gave up 6 bases and V 5 bases, and 14 bases lay outside the gene matches. Germline assignment: CDR1 MDHEN and CDR2 SYDVKM. The CDR3 runs to 16 residues. CDR3 DNA: TGTGCCAGCAGTATCGTAGCGGGGGCCTCCCCCCTCGAGCAGTACTTC. Protein: CASSIVAGASPLEQYF.

The rearrangement links TRBV28 to TRBJ2-7; TRBD2 matches at 10 bases. J was trimmed by 2 bases and V by 7 bases; bases with no gene match: 8. Germline values: CDR1 MDHEN, CDR2 SYDVKM. CDR3 length equals 15 residues. The CDR3 nucleotides read TGTGCCAGCAAATACAGGACTAGCGGAACCTACGAGCAGTACTTC. Its protein product is CASKYRTSGTYEQYF.

V usage is TRBV7-6 and J usage is TRBJ2-7; D unresolved. Germline V gene sequence: CDR1 SGHVS, CDR2 FNYEAQ. Trimming shortened V by 1 base and J by 3 bases, and 7 bases separated the two germline ends. This CDR3 spans 13 amino acids. This chain's CDR3 is CASSLVQDYEQYF. Written as DNA, the CDR3 is TGTGCCAGCAGCTTAGTCCAGGACTACGAGCAGTACTTC.

As to this clone: Other nucleotide sequences from this sample produce the same CDR3. This sequence joins TRBV5-6 and TRBJ2-7; the D is unclear. This CDR3 is built from 14 residues. CDR1 is SGHDT and CDR2 is YYEEEE in the germline V gene. V lost 0 bases and J lost 3, with 10 bases in between. The CDR3: CASSLGLVGYEQYF. The CDR3, as DNA: TGTGCCAGCAGCTTGGGCCTAGTGGGCTACGAGCAGTACTTC.

This clone was seen more than once but under ten times. Other DNA sequences from this sample encode an identical CDR3 as well. The chain is built from TRBV4-1 and TRBJ1-1, with a tentative D call TRBD1 (6 bases). This CDR3 has 13 amino acids. Between the trimmed V and J ends, which lost 0 bases and 4 bases, there was a span of 6 bases. Germline values: CDR1 MGHRA, CDR2 YSYEKL. As DNA, the CDR3 is TGCGCCAGCAGCCAAGACAGGGGCACTGAAGCTTTCTTT. The encoded protein is CASSQDRGTEAFF.

This chain uses TRBV2 with TRBJ2-2, with 10 positions matching TRBD2. Germline lookup yields CDR1 SNHLY and CDR2 FYNNEI. With V trimmed by 2 bases and J by 9 bases, 9 bases remained unmatched. CDR3 length equals 16 residues. The CDR3 region has the DNA TGTGCCAGCAGTGAACGGCTAGCGGGGGCCTTGCGGGAGCTGTTTTTT. Residues: CASSERLAGALRELFF. The complete variable domain, with remaining parts taken from reference TRBV2 and TRBJ2-2, reads EPEVTQTPSHQVTQMGQEVILRCVPISNHLYFYWYRQILGQKVEFLVSFYNNEISEKSEIFDDQFSVERPDGSNFTLKIRSTKLEDSAMYFCASSERLAGALRELFFGEGSRLTVL.

This chain joins TRBV27 and TRBJ2-7; D is perhaps TRBD1 (6 bases). Trimming took 1 base from V and 3 from J, leaving 16 bases between them. The germline CDR1 and CDR2 sequences are MNHEY and SMNVEV (reference sequence). The CDR3 length is 16 residues. In DNA, the CDR3 is TGTGCCAGCAGTTTATTTAAGTGGGGACAAAGCTACGAGCAGTACTTC. Translation: CASSLFKWGQSYEQYF.

The chain uses TRBV25-1 and TRBJ1-4; TRBD1 might be the D (5 bases). The germline gives CDR1 MGHDK, CDR2 SYGVNS. This CDR3 spans 17 amino acids. Trimming took 4 bases from V and 4 from J, leaving 19 bases between them. The CDR3 nucleotides are TGTGCCAGCAGTGCCCGGGGCTCAGGATCCGATAATGAAAAACTGTTTTTT. This sequence encodes CASSARGSGSDNEKLFF.

This CDR3 reads CASSRTGAEKLFF. As DNA, the CDR3 is TGTGCCAGCTCTAGGACAGGGGCTGAAAAACTGTTTTTT. J is TRBJ1-4 and V is TRBV18, with TRBD1 matching 9 bases. The CDR3 is 13 residues long. Germline CDR1 and CDR2: KGHSH and LQKENI. The trim removed 6 bases at V and 7 bases at J, leaving 3 bases unmatched.

This chain links TRBV5-4 with TRBJ2-1; TRBD2 is a possible D gene (5 bases). Germline V gene sequence: CDR1 SGHNT, CDR2 YYREEE (reference sequence). The CDR3 length is 14 residues. Trimming shortened V by 7 bases and J by 0 bases, and 11 bases separated the two germline ends. CDR3 region: CASGKGSSYNEQFF. CDR3 sequence (DNA): TGTGCCAGCGGAAAAGGGAGCTCCTACAATGAGCAGTTCTTC.

The chain joins TRBV14 to TRBJ2-7; weak D call: TRBD2 (7 bases). Germline loops: CDR1 SGHDN, CDR2 FVKESK. This CDR3 contains 15 residues. Trimming shortened V by 0 bases and J by 5 bases, and 14 bases separated the two germline ends. This CDR3 is CASSQDPRGLDEQYF. The CDR3 DNA follows: TGTGCCAGCAGCCAAGATCCGCGGGGGCTCGACGAGCAGTACTTC. Looking up the rest from reference TRBV14 and TRBJ2-7 gives the full variable domain: EAGVTQFPSHSVIEKGQTVTLRCDPISGHDNLYWYRRVMGKEIKFLLHFVKESKQDESGMPNNRFLAERTGGTYSTLKVQPAELEDSGVYFCASSQDPRGLDEQYFGPGTRLTVT.

The gene calls are TRBV7-9 and TRBJ2-7, with TRBD2 matching over 8 bases. Germline V gene lookup returns CDR1 SEHNR and CDR2 FQNEAQ (reference sequence). Trimming cost V 5 bases and J 5 bases; bases outside gene matches: 2. This CDR3 is built from 12 residues. The CDR3 nucleotides are TGTGCCAGCAGCCGCGGGGGGAACGAGCAGTACTTC. Translated: CASSRGGNEQYF.

This clone appeared a single time. The chain recombines TRBV9 with TRBJ1-2, with D perhaps matching TRBD1 (6 bases). With 3 bases removed from V and 5 bases from J, the gap between germline ends came to 14 bases. The germline V gene has CDR1 SGDLS and CDR2 YYNGEE. CDR3 size: 14 residues. Written as DNA, the CDR3 is TGTGCCAGCAGCGAGGGGGTAGGAGGGTATGGCTACACCTTC. Its protein is CASSEGVGGYGYTF.

The chain couples TRBV29-1 to TRBJ2-1, with 10 bases fitting TRBD2. Germline V gene sequence: CDR1 SQVTM, CDR2 ANQGSEA. This CDR3 region has 13 residues. V was clipped by 4 bases and J by 8 bases; unmatched bases: 5. CDR3 sequence: CSVAASGGYEQFF. The CDR3 DNA is TGCAGCGTTGCGGCTAGCGGGGGATATGAGCAGTTCTTC.

V usage is TRBV7-8 and J usage is TRBJ2-7; D is unresolved. This CDR3 contains 15 residues. Between the trimmed V and J ends, which lost 3 bases and 2 bases, there was a span of 14 bases. The germline gives CDR1 SGHVS, CDR2 FQNEAQ. The CDR3 is CASSFDNMGTYEQYF. The CDR3, as DNA: TGTGCCAGCAGCTTTGACAATATGGGGACCTACGAGCAGTACTTC. Full variable domain (rest looked up from reference TRBV7-8 and TRBJ2-7): GAGVSQSPRYKVAKRGQDVALRCDPISGHVSLFWYQQALGQGPEFLTYFQNEAQLDKSGLPSDRFFAERPEGSVSTLKIQRTQQEDSAVYLCASSFDNMGTYEQYFGPGTRLTVT.